This TCR beta chain came from a study of CD8+ T cells in alopecia areata. Study-wide results and limits: Clonality exceeded that of normal scalp in lesional scalp, most notably in alopecia totalis/universalis. Sequence data from scalp samples additionally include resident alphabeta T cells of normal skin.

A word on this clone: Its antigen is unknown.

Extraction and reverse transcription of RNA yielded cDNA as the sequencing template. Using immunoSEQ multiplex PCR, the repertoire was profiled, and TCRdb retains in-frame clones only, with some absent. The profile shows around 35,000 clones, under 65% of them singletons. CD4+ cells underwent sorting into CD25+CD127- cells for about 5 patients. Researchers took lesional scalp punch biopsies and peripheral blood from people who were alopecia areata patients. V was trimmed by 6 bases and J by 3 bases, leaving 9 bases between them. Germline lookup yields CDR1 SNHLY and CDR2 FYNNEI. This CDR3 spans 13 amino acids.

Source material: CD4+ Tregs sorted from blood. The TCR sequence derives from a human donor with alopecia areata. The gene calls are TRBV2 and TRBJ1-3; D may be TRBD1 (5 bases). In nucleotides, the CDR3 is TGTGCCAGCAGGCCTGACAGTGGAAACACCATATATTTT. Amino acid sequence: CASRPDSGNTIYF.